This TCR beta chain was obtained from a study of blood T cells in healthy people across ages. Germline loops: CDR1 DFQATT, CDR2 SNEGSKA (reference sequence). Trimming cost V 0 bases and J 4 bases; bases outside gene matches: 6. The CDR3 loop spans 15 amino acids. Each donor had roughly 10 milliliters of peripheral blood drawn. Worth noting for this clonotype: Its antigen remains unidentified.

Alongside a J-beta primer mix, a sample-barcoded 5' primer served in a second PCR lasting roughly 6 to 11 cycles. Every molecule of cDNA carried a tag from a template-switch adaptor with 12 random nucleotides. MiXCR, run by TCRdb on the 5' RACE reads, gives a single entry per CDR3 protein. The sample consists of about 1.4 million distinct CDR3 sequences, almost 60% of them appearing once. Overall study findings and caveats: Among long-lived donors, naive CD4+ cells were more numerous and diversity higher than in aged donors.

V usage is TRBV20-1 and J usage is TRBJ2-3, with 8 nucleotides matching TRBD1. The sequence came from a man aged 18 to 30 in good health. Sequencing was done on a sample of blood. The CDR3 DNA reads as TGCAGTGCTAGAGATATGGACAGGGAGCCAGATACGCAGTATTTT. Amino acid sequence: CSARDMDREPDTQYF.